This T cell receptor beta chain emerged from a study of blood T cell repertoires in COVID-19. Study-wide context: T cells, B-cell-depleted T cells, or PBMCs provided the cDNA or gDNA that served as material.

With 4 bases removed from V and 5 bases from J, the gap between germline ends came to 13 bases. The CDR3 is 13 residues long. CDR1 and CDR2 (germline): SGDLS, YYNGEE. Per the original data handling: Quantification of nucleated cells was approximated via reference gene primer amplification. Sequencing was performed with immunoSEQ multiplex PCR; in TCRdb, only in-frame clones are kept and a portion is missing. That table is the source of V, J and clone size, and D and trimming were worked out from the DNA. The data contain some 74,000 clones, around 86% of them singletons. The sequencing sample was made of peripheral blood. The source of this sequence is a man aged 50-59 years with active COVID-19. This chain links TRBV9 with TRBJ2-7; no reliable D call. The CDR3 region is CASSPSWSNEQYF. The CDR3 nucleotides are TGTGCCAGCAGCCCAAGCTGGTCCAACGAGCAGTACTTC.